What follows are 21 T cell receptor beta chains derived from one specimen sequenced in a study of Graves' ophthalmopathy and Graves' hyperthyroidism. Transcripts of RNA were the source for amplifying TCR beta CDR3 regions. The workflow started with a first-round RT-PCR run with HTBI primers and then moved on to a second-round multiplex PCR. A single record per CDR3 protein comes from TCRdb applying MiXCR to the multiplex PCR reads. Counted here are over a million distinct CDR3 sequences, 36% occurring once; the ten biggest clones make up approximately 10%. Source material: peripheral blood or thyroid tissue (not recorded which). These receptors all stem from an adult man with Graves' hyperthyroidism.

The chain couples TRBV24-1 to TRBJ2-2; 9 nucleotides match TRBD2. With 4 bases clipped from V and 4 bases from J, the junction kept 6 bases outside the gene matches. The germline V gene encodes CDR1 KGHDR and CDR2 SFDVKD. The length of the CDR3 is 16 residues. The CDR3 DNA is TGTGCCACCAGTGACCCGGGACTAGCTGGCACCGGGGAGCTGTTTTTT. It translates to CATSDPGLAGTGELFF.

This clonotype was seen many times. The rearrangement uses TRBV7-6 and TRBJ2-2; unclear D gene. This CDR3 is built from 15 residues. V was pared by 2 bases and J by 1 base, with 8 bases between. Germline V gene sequence: CDR1 SGHVS, CDR2 FNYEAQ. The CDR3 region has the DNA TGTGCCAGCAGCTTACAACTAAGGAACACCGGGGAGCTGTTTTTT. It yields the protein CASSLQLRNTGELFF.

The CDR3 bases are TGTGCCAGTAGCGACACCGGGACAGGGGAGGTGGCTTTCTTT. Its protein product is CASSDTGTGEVAFF. J is TRBJ1-1 and V is TRBV19; TRBD1 agrees at 10 bases. CDR1 is LNHDA and CDR2 is SQIVND in the germline V gene (reference sequence). This CDR3 region has 14 residues. V was pared by 6 bases and J by 11 bases, with 12 bases of the junction left unmatched.

This clonotype has ten or more counts. The J gene is TRBJ1-1, the V gene TRBV9; unclear D gene. V was cut by 0 bases and J by 1 base, with 4 bases left in between. The CDR3 has 13 residues. Looked up from germline, CDR1 is SGDLS and CDR2 is YYNGEE. The CDR3 DNA sequence: TGTGCCAGCAGCGTAGCTGCGAACACTGAAGCTTTCTTT. As protein: CASSVAANTEAFF.

A word on this clonotype: One base away lies a much larger clone, so this may be a sequencing read error. The chain joins TRBV7-2 to TRBJ2-3, with D hard to call. This CDR3 has 12 residues. V shed 5 bases and J shed 6 bases, with 9 bases lying between them. Germline CDR1 reads SGHTA; CDR2 reads FQGNSA. The CDR3 DNA follows: TGTGCCAGCAGCCATCGGACCGATACGCAGTATTTT. Its protein is CASSHRTDTQYF. Full variable domain (outside the CDR3, taken from reference TRBV7-2 and TRBJ2-3): GAGVSQSPSNKVTEKGKDVELRCDPISGHTALYWYRQSLGQGLEFLIYFQGNSAPDKSGLPSDRFSAERTGGSVSTLTIQRTQQEDSAVYLCASSHRTDTQYFGPGTRLTVL.

This clonotype was counted a few times. The chain carries TRBV10-3 and TRBJ2-7; TRBD1 might be the D (6 bases). V was pared by 6 bases and J by 5 bases, with 14 bases between. The CDR3 has 13 residues. Per the germline V gene, CDR1 is ENHRY and CDR2 is SYGVKD. Here the CDR3 reads CAIRVQGLNEQYF. The DNA of the CDR3 is TGTGCCATCAGGGTACAGGGTTTAAACGAGCAGTACTTC.

There are a few counts of this clonotype. J is TRBJ1-1 and V is TRBV9; weak D call: TRBD1 (5 bases). V was cut by 3 bases and J by 1 base, with 13 bases left in between. Germline CDR1 is SGDLS and CDR2 is YYNGEE. The CDR3 runs to 15 residues. CDR3 in DNA: TGTGCCAGCAGCGCTGACAGTAAAAGGAACACTGAAGCTTTCTTT. This encodes CASSADSKRNTEAFF.

V usage is TRBV7-8 and J usage is TRBJ1-2, with TRBD1 identical over 8 bases. The CDR3 totals 14 residues. Trimming cost V 6 bases and J 8 bases; bases outside gene matches: 11. The germline CDR1 and CDR2 sequences are SGHVS and FQNEAQ. The CDR3 nucleotides read TGTGCCAGCAGGTCGGACAGGGAAGGCAGCGGCTACACCTTC. This gives the protein CASRSDREGSGYTF. Full variable domain (rest looked up from reference TRBV7-8 and TRBJ1-2): GAGVSQSPRYKVAKRGQDVALRCDPISGHVSLFWYQQALGQGPEFLTYFQNEAQLDKSGLPSDRFFAERPEGSVSTLKIQRTQQEDSAVYLCASRSDREGSGYTFGSGTRLTVV.

The chain uses TRBV29-1 and TRBJ2-2, with 11 bases that match TRBD2. This CDR3 has 14 residues. CDR1 and CDR2 (germline): SQVTM, ANQGSEA. V lost 7 bases to trimming and J lost 4 bases; unmatched junction nucleotides: 5. The CDR3 bases are TGCAGCGCACTAGCGGGGGATGGCACCGGGGAGCTGTTTTTT. Its protein is CSALAGDGTGELFF.

With respect to this clonotype: This may be a read error, as it is one base from a much larger clone. The chain has TRBV7-8 and TRBJ2-5; TRBD2 matches at 12 bases. V lost 4 bases to trimming and J lost 4 bases; unmatched junction nucleotides: 7. Per the germline V gene, CDR1 is SGHVS and CDR2 is FQNEAQ. The CDR3 covers 16 residues. CDR3 DNA: TGTGCCAGCAGCTCGGGGACTAGCGGGCGACCAGAGACCCAGTACTTC. This encodes CASSSGTSGRPETQYF.

V and J are TRBV7-3 and TRBJ2-1; D might be TRBD1 (6 bases). Germline V gene sequence: CDR1 SGHTA, CDR2 FQGTGA. This CDR3 has 16 residues. Trimming took off 2 bases at V and 7 bases at J, with 18 bases between the two ends. In nucleotides, the CDR3 is TGTGCCAGCAGCTTAGATTTGGCAGGGGATGGGAATGAGCAGTTCTTC. Its translation is CASSLDLAGDGNEQFF.

This clonotype was counted at least ten times. This chain uses TRBV20-1 with TRBJ2-7; TRBD1 aligns across 7 bases. Germline CDR1 is DFQATT and CDR2 is SNEGSKA (reference sequence). The CDR3 covers 13 residues. V shed 6 bases and J 2 bases; nucleotides not matched to a gene: 7. CDR3 sequence: CSARGQSTYEQYF. CDR3 nucleotides: TGCAGTGCCCGGGGACAGTCAACCTACGAGCAGTACTTC.

This clonotype was seen ten or more times. The chain joins TRBV7-2 to TRBJ2-5; 9 bases line up with TRBD2. Losses at the gene ends were 7 bases for V and 5 bases for J; bases not matched to a gene: 14. Germline loops: CDR1 SGHTA, CDR2 FQGNSA. The CDR3 contains 16 residues. Here the CDR3 reads CASTTVGGGAFETQYF. The CDR3 DNA sequence: TGTGCCAGCACCACAGTAGGCGGGGGGGCTTTCGAGACCCAGTACTTC.

Remarks on this clonotype: A read error may account for a junction end that differs from germline. The chain employs TRBV19 and TRBJ1-3; D might be TRBD1 (6 bases). The CDR3 is made up of 13 amino acids. Germline values: CDR1 LNHDA, CDR2 SQIVND (reference sequence). Here the CDR3 DNA reads TGTGCCTGGACCCTCGGGGGGGCCACGCCGCCTTCTTTT. It encodes CAWTLGGATPPSF.

In this sample, this clonotype turned up a few times. Compared with germline, one end of the junction differs, possibly owing to a read error. The rearrangement joins TRBV6-5 to TRBJ1-1, with D hard to call. Germline V gene lookup returns CDR1 MNHEY and CDR2 SVGAGI. The CDR3 consists of 11 residues. CDR3 protein: CASSSNNEAFF. The DNA of the CDR3 is TGTGCCAGCAGTTCGAACAATGAAGCTTTCTTT.

A word on this clonotype: An end of the junction differs from the germline gene, which may be a read error. This CDR3 reads CASSRGRPGEQFF. CDR3 sequence (DNA): TGTGCCAGCAGCCGCGGACGGCCGGGGGAGCAGTTCTTC. This sequence joins TRBV5-1 and TRBJ2-1; TRBD2 is a possible D gene (5 bases). The CDR3 consists of 13 residues. The germline CDR1 and CDR2 sequences are SGHRS and YFSETQ.

This clonotype was seen a few times. This chain links TRBV9 with TRBJ1-1; D gene ambiguous. Germline CDR1 SGDLS, CDR2 YYNGEE. The CDR3 is 14 amino acids. Trimming removed 0 bases from V and 4 bases from J, with 10 bases in between. DNA of the CDR3: TGTGCCAGCAGCGTAGGGCCGGCGGCCACTGAAGCTTTCTTT. Translated: CASSVGPAATEAFF.

The rearrangement links TRBV29-1 to TRBJ1-3, with 10 bases identical to TRBD1. The CDR3 has 14 amino acids. Germline assignment: CDR1 SQVTM and CDR2 ANQGSEA. V was clipped by 3 bases and J by 4 bases; unmatched bases: 3. CDR3 region: CSVEWDRGGNTIYF. In DNA, the CDR3 is TGCAGCGTTGAGTGGGACAGGGGCGGAAACACCATATATTTT. Full variable domain (outside the CDR3, taken from reference TRBV29-1 and TRBJ1-3): SAVISQKPSRDICQRGTSLTIQCQVDSQVTMMFWYRQQPGQSLTLIATANQGSEATYESGFVIDKFPISRPNLTFSTLTVSNMSPEDSSIYLCSVEWDRGGNTIYFGEGSWLTVV.

The chain joins TRBV9 to TRBJ2-5, with 8 bases identical to TRBD1. Germline V gene sequence: CDR1 SGDLS, CDR2 YYNGEE. The ends lost 3 bases at V and 7 bases at J; junction bases unmatched: 2. The CDR3 sequence is 12 residues long. The CDR3 DNA is TGTGCCAGCAGCGGGACAGGGTCGACCCAGTACTTC. This sequence encodes CASSGTGSTQYF.

With respect to this clonotype: One end of the junction does not line up with germline, which may come from a read error. The V and J genes are TRBV10-3 and TRBJ2-5; 7 bases line up with TRBD2. Germline V CDR1 and CDR2: ENHRY, SYGVKD. The CDR3 covers 14 residues. For the CDR3, the DNA is TGTGCCAGCAGTTTCCGACTAGCTCCAGAGACCCAGTACTTC. Residues: CASSFRLAPETQYF.

This clonotype was picked up one time. The chain joins TRBV25-1 to TRBJ2-5; 9 bases line up with TRBD2. The CDR3 loop spans 16 amino acids. V shed 2 bases and J 5 bases; nucleotides not matched to a gene: 9. Germline lookup yields CDR1 MGHDK and CDR2 SYGVNS. DNA of the CDR3: TGTGCCAGCAGTGAAAGGGCTAGCGGGGAGACGGAGACCCAGTACTTC. Protein sequence: CASSERASGETETQYF.